These 27 T cell receptor beta chains were all obtained from the same sample, sequenced in a study of graft-versus-host responses after intestinal transplantation. The assay was immunoSEQ multiplex PCR, and TCRdb's table has in-frame clones only and misses some. Of about 15,000 clones in the sample, about 74% were seen once. Intraepithelial and lamina propria lymphocytes were released after the graft tissue was processed. Sequenced here: ileum tissue, sampled 14 days after transplant. The receptors shown here come from a human patient who received an intestinal transplant, so some T cells may come from the graft donor.

The rearrangement uses TRBV7-9 and TRBJ1-3, with a possible D match to TRBD1 (6 bases). V shed 5 bases and J shed 1 base, with 15 bases lying between them. The CDR3 consists of 16 residues. CDR1 is SEHNR, CDR2 FQNEAQ, per germline (reference sequence). The CDR3 spells CASSLGQPISGNTIYF. The CDR3 nucleotides are TGTGCCAGCAGCCTAGGACAGCCGATATCTGGAAACACCATATATTTT.

This chain uses TRBV4-1 with TRBJ2-2, with D possibly TRBD1 on 5 matching bases. The germline CDR1 and CDR2 sequences are MGHRA and YSYEKL. The CDR3 has 15 residues. V dropped 1 base and J dropped 5 bases, with 11 bases sitting between them. CDR3 bases: TGCGCCAGCAGCCAAGGAGGACATTGGACCGGGGAGCTGTTTTTT. This sequence encodes CASSQGGHWTGELFF.

This chain links TRBV6-1 with TRBJ1-5, with 7 bases matching TRBD1. The CDR3 consists of 15 residues. Germline V gene sequence: CDR1 MNHNS, CDR2 SASEGT. J gave up 3 bases and V 6 bases, and 8 bases lay outside the gene matches. DNA for the CDR3: TGTGCCAGCAGCTCCGGACAGGTGAACAATCAGCCCCAGCATTTT. It translates to CASSSGQVNNQPQHF.

The chain carries TRBV6-5 and TRBJ1-3, with 9 bases lining up with TRBD1. The CDR3 loop spans 15 amino acids. CDR1 is MNHEY and CDR2 is SVGAGI in the germline V gene. Germline trimming cut 5 bases from V and 4 bases from J; bases unmatched to any gene: 6. As DNA, the CDR3 is TGTGCCAGCAGTCCGGACAGGGGCGAAGGAAACACCATATATTTT. Its protein is CASSPDRGEGNTIYF.

The chain joins TRBV11-2 to TRBJ2-3; 10 nucleotides line up with TRBD2. In germline, CDR1 is SGHAT, CDR2 FQNNGV. The CDR3 runs to 17 residues. V dropped 4 bases and J dropped 2; count of bases not matched to a gene: 9. In nucleotides, the CDR3 is TGTGCCAGCAGCTCTACCGGACTAGCGGCCTACACAGATACGCAGTATTTT. Translating it yields CASSSTGLAAYTDTQYF.

J is TRBJ1-2 and V is TRBV19; D gene uncertain. This CDR3 comprises 13 residues. The V end was cut by 10 bases, the J end by 2 bases, with 14 bases between. Germline V gene lookup returns CDR1 LNHDA and CDR2 SQIVND (reference sequence). CDR3 coding DNA: TGTGCCACCAGGACGGATTCCAACTATGGCTACACCTTC. Translation gives CATRTDSNYGYTF. The variable domain in full, with the rest retrieved from reference TRBV19 and TRBJ1-2, is DGGITQSPKYLFRKEGQNVTLSCEQNLNHDAMYWYRQDPGQGLRLIYYSQIVNDFQKGDIAEGYSVSREKKESFPLTVTSAQKNPTAFYLCATRTDSNYGYTFGSGTRLTVV.

This clone was found a few times. This sample also contains other DNA sequences that code for the same CDR3. The genes are TRBV4-1 and TRBJ1-3; D is perhaps TRBD1 (5 bases). Germline values: CDR1 MGHRA, CDR2 YSYEKL. The CDR3 spans 14 residues. Between the trimmed V and J ends, which lost 1 base and 6 bases, there was a span of 10 bases. CDR3 in DNA: TGCGCCAGCAGCCAAGTGGGGGGTGAAAACACCATATATTTT. As protein: CASSQVGGENTIYF.

This clone was found once. V usage is TRBV5-1 and J usage is TRBJ2-5; no firm D call. The CDR3 length is 14 residues. The ends were cut back, 0 bases at V and 2 bases at J, with 8 bases in the middle. Germline assignment: CDR1 SGHRS and CDR2 YFSETQ. CDR3 protein: CASSLDRLQETQYF. Here the CDR3 DNA reads TGCGCCAGCAGCTTGGATCGCTTGCAAGAGACCCAGTACTTC.

V and J are TRBV10-3 and TRBJ1-2; 8 nucleotides agree with TRBD1. This CDR3 is 15 amino acids long. From germline, CDR1 is ENHRY and CDR2 SYGVKD. With 6 bases clipped from V and 6 bases from J, the junction kept 12 bases outside the gene matches. CDR3 bases: TGTGCCATCAGCGAATCAGGGGGCCCCTTAGATGGCTACACCTTC. Translated, it gives CAISESGGPLDGYTF.

This clone has a single count. The chain couples TRBV19 to TRBJ1-5; no firm D call. The CDR3 has 15 residues. CDR1 is LNHDA and CDR2 is SQIVND in the germline V gene (reference sequence). Trimming removed 3 bases at V and 0 bases at J, with 9 bases between. The CDR3 loop is CASSMREYSNQPQHF. CDR3 coding DNA: TGTGCCAGTAGTATGAGAGAGTATAGCAATCAGCCCCAGCATTTT.

V and J are TRBV5-6 and TRBJ2-1, with 8 bases lining up with TRBD1. Per the germline V gene, CDR1 is SGHDT and CDR2 is YYEEEE. The CDR3 is 11 residues long. Trimming cost V 5 bases and J 10 bases; bases outside gene matches: 2. For the CDR3, the DNA is TGTGCCAGCAGGACAGGGGCGGAGCAGTTCTTC. Its translation: CASRTGAEQFF.

The chain joins TRBV5-1 to TRBJ2-7; D call uncertain. The CDR3 is made up of 12 amino acids. Germline V lookup: CDR1 SGHRS, CDR2 YFSETQ. With 3 bases removed from V and 7 bases from J, the gap between germline ends came to 11 bases. CDR3 sequence reads: CASSSNSGEQYF. For the CDR3, the DNA is TGCGCCAGCAGCTCTAACAGTGGGGAGCAGTACTTC.

This clone was detected only a few times. The chain links TRBV6-5 to TRBJ1-5; weak D call: TRBD1 (6 bases). V lost 5 bases to trimming and J lost 6 bases, with 11 bases between them. CDR3 length: 13 residues. The germline gives CDR1 MNHEY, CDR2 SVGAGI. The CDR3 sequence: CASSQTGSQPQHF. The CDR3, as DNA: TGTGCCAGCAGTCAAACAGGGTCTCAGCCCCAGCATTTT.

The J gene is TRBJ2-7, the V gene TRBV5-3; 7 bases align to TRBD1. TRBV5-3 is an ORF for which the function is uncertain. Trimming took 8 bases from V and 6 from J; bases not matched to a gene: 11. The CDR3 runs to 13 residues. The CDR3 sequence: CASSRTTGAEQYF. CDR3 coding DNA: TGTGCCAGCAGCCGAACTACAGGGGCCGAGCAGTACTTC.

The J gene is TRBJ2-7, the V gene TRBV2; 13 nucleotides agree with TRBD2. Germline V CDR1 and CDR2: SNHLY, FYNNEI. The length of the CDR3 is 16 residues. The junction had 9 bases not matched to a gene; V was cut back by 6 bases and J by 4 bases. The CDR3 loop reads CASRGGLAGLVYEQYF. CDR3 coding DNA: TGTGCCAGCAGGGGGGGACTAGCGGGACTCGTTTACGAGCAGTACTTC.

The count of this clone is one. The chain uses TRBV6-5 and TRBJ2-7; 9 bases line up with TRBD1. CDR1 is MNHEY and CDR2 is SVGAGI in the germline V gene. The CDR3 is 14 residues long. V was pared by 6 bases and J by 0 bases, with 3 bases of the junction left unmatched. This CDR3 reads CASSDRGSSYEQYF. The CDR3 region has the DNA TGTGCCAGCAGCGACAGGGGGAGCTCCTACGAGCAGTACTTC.

V is TRBV29-1 and J is TRBJ2-7; D is unresolved. The CDR3 spans 13 residues. V was pared by 4 bases and J by 0 bases, with 10 bases between. Germline loops: CDR1 SQVTM, CDR2 ANQGSEA. CDR3 coding DNA: TGCAGCGTTGTAGGCAGGTTCTCCTACGAGCAGTACTTC. This sequence encodes CSVVGRFSYEQYF.

The V and J genes are TRBV21-1 and TRBJ1-2; the table's D call of TRBD1 was not tested on the DNA. TRBV21-1 is classified as a pseudogene. The CDR3 spans 13 residues. The CDR3 protein is CASSTGGYYGYTF. The CDR3, as DNA: TGTGCCAGCAGCACAGGGGGCTACTATGGCTACACCTTC.

The V gene is TRBV10-2, the J gene TRBJ2-1; 10 positions match TRBD2. V dropped 6 bases and J dropped 4; count of bases not matched to a gene: 9. This CDR3 region has 16 residues. Germline V CDR1 and CDR2: WSHSY, SAAADI. The CDR3 DNA reads as TGCGCCAGCAGGAGGGGGACTAGCGACTATTACAATGAGCAGTTCTTC. This sequence encodes CASRRGTSDYYNEQFF.

The chain couples TRBV2 to TRBJ2-5; D may be TRBD2 (6 bases). This CDR3 has 15 amino acids. In germline, CDR1 is SNHLY, CDR2 FYNNEI. V gave up 4 bases and J gave up 5 bases, with 17 bases separating them. CDR3 bases: TGTGCCAGCAGTGGGGAAGGCCATGGAGGGGAGACCCAGTACTTC. It translates to CASSGEGHGGETQYF. Combining the CDR3 with reference TRBV2 and TRBJ2-5 gives the whole variable domain EPEVTQTPSHQVTQMGQEVILRCVPISNHLYFYWYRQILGQKVEFLVSFYNNEISEKSEIFDDQFSVERPDGSNFTLKIRSTKLEDSAMYFCASSGEGHGGETQYFGPGTRLLVL.

This clone has just a few counts. The chain joins TRBV27 to TRBJ2-7, with D maybe TRBD2 (5 bases). V was cut by 7 bases and J by 0 bases, with 10 bases left in between. This CDR3 has 13 residues. Germline CDR1 is MNHEY and CDR2 is SMNVEV (reference sequence). In DNA, the CDR3 is TGTGCCAGCAAAACGGGGAGCTCCTACGAGCAGTACTTC. This gives the protein CASKTGSSYEQYF.

This chain uses TRBV7-8 with TRBJ2-7, with D possibly being TRBD2 (5 bases). CDR1 and CDR2 from the germline V gene are SGHVS and FQNEAQ. V was cut by 6 bases and J by 6 bases, with 12 bases left in between. The CDR3 contains 12 residues. The CDR3 region is CASSSLRGEQYF. In DNA, the CDR3 is TGTGCCAGCAGTTCTCTCCGGGGCGAGCAGTACTTC.

The gene calls are TRBV6-5 and TRBJ2-1; 10 bases fit TRBD1. This CDR3 contains 15 residues. Trimming at V came to 6 bases and at J to 6 bases, leaving 8 bases not matched to a gene. CDR1 and CDR2 (germline): MNHEY, SVGAGI. The CDR3: CASSKQGTGVNEQFF. The CDR3 DNA follows: TGTGCCAGCAGCAAACAAGGGACAGGGGTCAATGAGCAGTTCTTC.

The gene calls are TRBV18 and TRBJ2-3; D is undetermined. Germline V CDR1 and CDR2: KGHSH, LQKENI. V lost 1 base, J lost 4 bases, and 6 bases lay in between. The CDR3 has 13 residues. CDR3 region: CASSPRGADTQYF. In DNA form, the CDR3 reads TGTGCCAGCTCACCACGGGGTGCAGATACGCAGTATTTT.

The chain combines TRBV5-4 with TRBJ1-2; TRBD1 is a possible D gene (5 bases). The germline V gene encodes CDR1 SGHNT and CDR2 YYREEE (reference sequence). The germline V and J ends were trimmed by 2 bases and 4 bases, with 12 bases remaining between them. The length of the CDR3 is 14 residues. This CDR3 reads CASSLGRDGYGYTF. Written as DNA, the CDR3 is TGTGCCAGCAGCTTAGGCAGGGACGGCTATGGCTACACCTTC.

The chain uses TRBV5-5 and TRBJ2-7, with D tentatively TRBD1 (6 bases). The V end was cut by 4 bases, the J end by 2 bases, with 7 bases between. CDR3 size: 12 residues. From germline, CDR1 is SGHKS and CDR2 YYEKEE (reference sequence). The CDR3 coding sequence is TGTGCCAGCAGCACAGGGACCTACGAGCAGTACTTC. This codes for CASSTGTYEQYF. The entire variable domain, with the rest obtained from reference TRBV5-5 and TRBJ2-7, is as follows: DAGVTQSPTHLIKTRGQQVTLRCSPISGHKSVSWYQQVLGQGPQFIFQYYEKEERGRGNFPDRFSARQFPNYSSELNVNALLLGDSALYLCASSTGTYEQYFGPGTRLTVT.

This sequence joins TRBV6-5 and TRBJ2-5; 9 bases align to TRBD1. Germline V gene lookup returns CDR1 MNHEY and CDR2 SVGAGI. CDR3 length equals 14 residues. The V segment lost 4 bases and the J segment 4 bases; nucleotides outside the gene matches: 4. In DNA, the CDR3 is TGTGCCAGCAGTTTACAGGGGGCAAGAGAGACCCAGTACTTC. This gives the protein CASSLQGARETQYF.